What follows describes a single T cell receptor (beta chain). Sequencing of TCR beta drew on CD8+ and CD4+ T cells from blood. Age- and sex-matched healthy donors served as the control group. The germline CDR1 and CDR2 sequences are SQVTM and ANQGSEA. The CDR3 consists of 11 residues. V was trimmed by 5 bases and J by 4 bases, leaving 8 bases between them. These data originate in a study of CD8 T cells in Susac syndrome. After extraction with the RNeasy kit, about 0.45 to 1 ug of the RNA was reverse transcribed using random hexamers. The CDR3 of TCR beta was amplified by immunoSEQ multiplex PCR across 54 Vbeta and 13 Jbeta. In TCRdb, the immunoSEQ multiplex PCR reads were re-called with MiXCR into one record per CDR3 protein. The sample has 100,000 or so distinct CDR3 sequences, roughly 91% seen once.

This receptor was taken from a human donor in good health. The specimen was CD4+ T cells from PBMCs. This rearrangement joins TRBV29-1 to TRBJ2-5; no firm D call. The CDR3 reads CSVLWGETQYF. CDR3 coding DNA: TGCAGCGTTCTCTGGGGAGAGACCCAGTACTTC.